One and the same sample provided the 9 T cell receptor beta chains below, sequenced in a study of blood T cell repertoires in COVID-19. This table comes from immunoSEQ multiplex PCR, and its TCRdb copy is limited to in-frame clones, with some not included. Of 260,000 or so clones listed, 88% are singletons. The material sequenced was PBMCs or T cells enriched from blood (not recorded which). The receptors originated from a woman in her 40s with acute COVID-19.

The chain carries TRBV19 and TRBJ2-2; perhaps TRBD1 as D (5 bases). The CDR3 length is 17 residues. V was cut by 5 bases and J by 1 base, with 17 bases left in between. CDR1 is LNHDA, CDR2 SQIVND, per germline (reference sequence). The CDR3: CASSPSPRQLNTGELFF. Written as DNA, the CDR3 is TGTGCCAGTAGTCCCTCTCCGCGACAGCTGAACACCGGGGAGCTGTTTTTT.

This chain uses TRBV24-1 with TRBJ2-3, with 11 bases identical to TRBD2. CDR3 length: 16 amino acids. V shed 4 bases and J 3 bases; nucleotides not matched to a gene: 5. Germline CDR1 reads KGHDR; CDR2 reads SFDVKD. This CDR3 is CATSESSGRPTDTQYF. CDR3 coding DNA: TGTGCCACCAGTGAATCTAGCGGGAGGCCGACAGATACGCAGTATTTT.

The chain is built from TRBV18 and TRBJ1-1, with TRBD1 identical over 7 bases. Germline CDR1 is KGHSH and CDR2 is LQKENI. V was pared by 3 bases and J by 6 bases, with 13 bases of the junction left unmatched. There are 16 residues in the CDR3. CDR3 amino acids: CASSPRTNGGQPEAFF. CDR3 nucleotides: TGTGCCAGCTCACCGCGGACTAATGGGGGACAGCCTGAAGCTTTCTTT.

The chain has TRBV30 and TRBJ2-1; D is uncertain. Germline values: CDR1 GTSNPN, CDR2 SVGIG (reference sequence). Trimming shortened V by 0 bases and J by 8 bases, and 8 bases separated the two germline ends. The CDR3 runs to 12 residues. The CDR3: CAWSVHRYEQFF. CDR3 coding DNA: TGTGCCTGGAGTGTCCACAGATATGAGCAGTTCTTC.

The chain is built from TRBV9 and TRBJ1-1; TRBD1 agrees at 8 bases. The CDR3 runs 15 residues. Per the germline V gene, CDR1 is SGDLS and CDR2 is YYNGEE. After removal of 4 bases from V and 6 bases from J, the junction contained 11 bases not matched to a gene. The CDR3 nucleotides are TGTGCCAGCAGCCCTCGGGACAGGAGCCTCCCTGAAGCTTTCTTT. Protein sequence: CASSPRDRSLPEAFF.

The table lists this clone with a count of one. The chain joins TRBV11-2 to TRBJ2-1; tentatively, D is TRBD2 (5 bases). CDR3 size: 15 residues. Trimming shortened V by 5 bases and J by 0 bases, and 11 bases separated the two germline ends. Germline V gives CDR1 SGHAT, CDR2 FQNNGV. CDR3 amino acids: CASSLRRSSYNEQFF. The CDR3 bases are TGTGCCAGCAGCCTTAGGAGGAGCTCCTACAATGAGCAGTTCTTC.

V and J are TRBV28 and TRBJ1-1, with a possible D match to TRBD1 (5 bases). V was clipped by 6 bases and J by 1 base, with 9 bases between them. Germline CDR1 MDHEN, CDR2 SYDVKM. This CDR3 is built from 13 residues. The CDR3 loop reads CASSDSANTEAFF. The CDR3, as DNA: TGTGCCAGCAGCGACAGCGCGAACACTGAAGCTTTCTTT.

The gene calls are TRBV3-1 (or the pseudogene TRBV3-2) and TRBJ2-2, with 8 bases matching TRBD2. With V trimmed by 4 bases and J by 6 bases, 10 bases remained unmatched. Germline-derived CDR1 and CDR2 are LGHDT and YNNKEL (reference sequence). The CDR3 length is 16 residues. The CDR3 reads CASSPWTSMDPGELFF. Written as DNA, the CDR3 is TGTGCCAGCAGCCCCTGGACTAGCATGGACCCCGGGGAGCTGTTTTTT.

The J gene is TRBJ1-3, the V gene TRBV7-2, with D hard to call. CDR1 is SGHTA and CDR2 is FQGNSA in the germline V gene. The CDR3 contains 14 residues. Trimming removed 5 bases at V and 3 bases at J, with 11 bases between. As DNA, the CDR3 is TGTGCCAGCAGCCCATTTACTAATGGAAACACCATATATTTT. Translating gives CASSPFTNGNTIYF.